What follows are 28 T cell receptor beta chains derived from one specimen sequenced in a study of shared clonotypes between healthy human individuals. TCRdb keeps only in-frame clones here, not all; method: immunoSEQ multiplex PCR. The sample lists approximately 1.5 million clones; approximately 98.5% were seen once. The source material was naive CD4+ T cells sorted from blood. Subset reported: CD45RA+ positively selected. These receptors came from a man aged 25-45 years in good health.

The V gene is TRBV7-2, the J gene TRBJ2-7; 9 bases align to TRBD2. This CDR3 contains 13 residues. J gave up 6 bases and V 6 bases, and 6 bases lay outside the gene matches. Germline V gene data show CDR1 as SGHTA and CDR2 as FQGNSA. The CDR3, as DNA: TGTGCCAGCAGGCAATCTAGCGGGACCGAGCAGTACTTC. Protein: CASRQSSGTEQYF.

The rearrangement links TRBV7-6 to TRBJ1-4; D gene unclear. Germline V gives CDR1 SGHVS, CDR2 FNYEAQ. CDR3 length: 13 residues. V lost 2 bases, J lost 8 bases, and 9 bases lay in between. The CDR3 spells CASSLPGKEKLFF. CDR3 in DNA: TGTGCCAGCAGCTTACCTGGAAAGGAAAAACTGTTTTTT.

The chain employs TRBV19 and TRBJ2-2; 8 bases align to TRBD2. The CDR3 extends over 15 amino acids. Losses at the gene ends were 7 bases for V and 6 bases for J; bases not matched to a gene: 10. Germline lookup yields CDR1 LNHDA and CDR2 SQIVND (reference sequence). CDR3 DNA sequence: TGTGCCAGTATAGGAACTAGCGGTATTTCCGGGGAGCTGTTTTTT. Protein: CASIGTSGISGELFF.

The chain's CDR3 is CASSPTEQEPANEKLFF. In DNA, the CDR3 is TGTGCCAGCTCACCAACGGAACAGGAGCCGGCTAATGAAAAACTGTTTTTT. The chain recombines TRBV18 with TRBJ1-4, with a weak D call TRBD1 (5 bases). The V end lost 2 bases, the J end lost 3 bases, and 16 bases lay between the germline ends. Germline V gene lookup returns CDR1 KGHSH and CDR2 LQKENI. There are 17 residues in the CDR3.

The V call is TRBV2, the J call TRBJ1-5, with a tentative D call TRBD1 (5 bases). Germline V gene data show CDR1 as SNHLY and CDR2 as FYNNEI. V was clipped by 8 bases and J by 2 bases, with 16 bases between them. The CDR3 runs 15 residues. CDR3 nucleotides: TGTGCCAGCTCCCAGAGGGGTTCAGGCAATCAGCCCCAGCATTTT. This codes for CASSQRGSGNQPQHF. Complete variable domain (other parts from reference TRBV2 and TRBJ1-5): EPEVTQTPSHQVTQMGQEVILRCVPISNHLYFYWYRQILGQKVEFLVSFYNNEISEKSEIFDDQFSVERPDGSNFTLKIRSTKLEDSAMYFCASSQRGSGNQPQHFGDGTRLSIL.

As to this clone: Relative to the germline gene, one junction end is altered; a read error may explain this. V gene TRBV5-4 combines with J gene TRBJ2-7; 11 nucleotides agree with TRBD1. The CDR3 sequence is 14 residues long. The germline V gene encodes CDR1 SGHNT and CDR2 YYREEE (reference sequence). The CDR3 loop reads CASSWDRGSSEQYF. Here the CDR3 DNA reads TGTGCCAGCAGCTGGGACAGGGGGTCCTCCGAGCAGTACTTC.

This chain connects TRBV27 to TRBJ2-1, with 11 bases that match TRBD2. Trimming removed 5 bases from V and 6 bases from J; junction bases left unmatched: 6. The CDR3 contains 15 residues. Germline-derived CDR1 and CDR2 are MNHEY and SMNVEV (reference sequence). CDR3 protein: CASSPVAGGVNEQFF. CDR3 DNA: TGTGCCAGCAGTCCTGTAGCGGGAGGGGTCAATGAGCAGTTCTTC.

The chain carries TRBV29-1 and TRBJ2-7; 9 bases are a match to TRBD1. V lost 6 bases, J lost 0 bases, and 12 bases stayed unmatched. This CDR3 comprises 16 residues. Germline V gene sequence: CDR1 SQVTM, CDR2 ANQGSEA. This chain's CDR3 is CSVNIDPGQGSYEQYF. DNA for the CDR3: TGCAGCGTGAACATTGATCCGGGACAGGGCTCCTACGAGCAGTACTTC.

The V call is TRBV5-1, the J call TRBJ2-7; 10 positions match TRBD2. V lost 1 base, J lost 7 bases, and 5 bases stayed unmatched. The CDR3 is 14 amino acids. Germline V CDR1 and CDR2: SGHRS, YFSETQ. CDR3 amino acids: CASSLSVTSGEQYF. The CDR3 nucleotides read TGCGCCAGCAGCTTGTCGGTGACTAGCGGGGAGCAGTACTTC.

The gene calls are TRBV9 and TRBJ2-1; tentatively, D is TRBD1 or TRBD2 (5 bases each). Germline V gives CDR1 SGDLS, CDR2 YYNGEE. The CDR3 totals 11 residues. The ends were cut back, 9 bases at V and 10 bases at J, with 14 bases in the middle. In DNA form, the CDR3 reads TGTGCCACTCTTTCTCGGGACGAGCAGTTCTTC. This gives the protein CATLSRDEQFF.

V gene TRBV29-1 combines with J gene TRBJ2-7; 9 positions agree with TRBD1. CDR3 length equals 12 residues. Germline values: CDR1 SQVTM, CDR2 ANQGSEA. After removal of 7 bases from V and 4 bases from J, the junction contained 5 bases not matched to a gene. This chain's CDR3 is CSAGTGRYEQYF. The CDR3 nucleotides read TGCAGCGCCGGGACAGGGCGATACGAGCAGTACTTC.

This chain links TRBV5-6 with TRBJ2-2; D is possibly TRBD1 (6 bases). CDR1 is SGHDT and CDR2 is YYEEEE in the germline V gene. The CDR3 sequence is 17 residues long. Trimming removed 0 bases at V and 6 bases at J, with 18 bases between. The DNA for the CDR3 is TGTGCCAGCAGCTTGGTAGGGTCAGGGGATAGAGCCGGGGAGCTGTTTTTT. Translated, it gives CASSLVGSGDRAGELFF.

The J gene is TRBJ2-3, the V gene TRBV6-5; possibly TRBD2 for D (6 bases). This CDR3 comprises 14 residues. Trimming stripped 5 bases from V and 7 bases from J, with 16 bases between. Germline CDR1 reads MNHEY; CDR2 reads SVGAGI. The CDR3 loop reads CASSPPGDGHTQYF. In DNA form, the CDR3 reads TGTGCCAGCAGTCCACCGGGGGACGGGCATACGCAGTATTTT.

The chain has TRBV5-1 and TRBJ2-1; D is tentatively TRBD1 or TRBD2 (5 bases each). Germline loops: CDR1 SGHRS, CDR2 YFSETQ. The CDR3 length is 20 residues. The V gene lost 4 bases and the J gene lost 4 bases, with 30 bases spanning the gap. As DNA, the CDR3 is TGCGCCAGCAGCCCCTACGGGGACCCTCAAAGGTACCGTGCGTACAATGAGCAGTTCTTC. Translated: CASSPYGDPQRYRAYNEQFF.

The chain has TRBV2 and TRBJ1-4; unclear D gene. Germline CDR1 is SNHLY and CDR2 is FYNNEI. The V end lost 5 bases, the J end lost 3 bases, and 13 bases lay between the germline ends. This CDR3 is built from 15 residues. The CDR3 coding sequence is TGTGCCAGCAGTCGGCAGGCCGGGCCTAATGAAAAACTGTTTTTT. Translation gives CASSRQAGPNEKLFF. Based on the CDR3 plus reference TRBV2 and TRBJ1-4, the full variable domain is EPEVTQTPSHQVTQMGQEVILRCVPISNHLYFYWYRQILGQKVEFLVSFYNNEISEKSEIFDDQFSVERPDGSNFTLKIRSTKLEDSAMYFCASSRQAGPNEKLFFGSGTQLSVL.

This chain connects TRBV28 to TRBJ2-1, with 12 bases lining up with TRBD2. Per germline, CDR1 MDHEN and CDR2 SYDVKM. V lost 8 bases to trimming and J lost 8 bases; unmatched junction nucleotides: 13. There are 16 residues in the CDR3. The CDR3 protein is CASGRTSGKGRDEQFF. The CDR3 nucleotides read TGTGCCAGCGGAAGGACTAGCGGGAAAGGACGCGATGAGCAGTTCTTC.

The rearrangement uses TRBV5-1 and TRBJ2-3; D perhaps matches TRBD2 (5 bases). Germline CDR1 SGHRS, CDR2 YFSETQ. V lost 3 bases and J 0 bases, leaving 14 bases between the germline ends. The CDR3 length is 16 residues. DNA for the CDR3: TGCGCCAGCAGCTCCTCTTTGGAGCGGAGCACAGATACGCAGTATTTT. Protein: CASSSSLERSTDTQYF.

V usage is TRBV11-2 and J usage is TRBJ2-7; TRBD1 matches at 7 bases. After removal of 2 bases from V and 0 bases from J, the junction contained 7 bases not matched to a gene. Per the germline V gene, CDR1 is SGHAT and CDR2 is FQNNGV. The CDR3 is 16 amino acids. DNA for the CDR3: TGTGCCAGCAGCTTATTCCTGACAGGGAGCTCCTACGAGCAGTACTTC. As protein: CASSLFLTGSSYEQYF.

The chain joins TRBV10-2 to TRBJ2-1, with 7 bases matching TRBD1. The length of the CDR3 is 17 residues. J gave up 0 bases and V 6 bases, and 11 bases lay outside the gene matches. From germline, CDR1 is WSHSY and CDR2 SAAADI. This chain's CDR3 is CASSETKTGSSYNEQFF. In DNA form, the CDR3 reads TGCGCCAGCAGCGAAACAAAGACAGGGAGCTCCTACAATGAGCAGTTCTTC.

The J gene is TRBJ2-1, the V gene TRBV29-1; the match to TRBD2 covers 12 bases. The J segment lost 5 bases and the V segment lost 8 bases, leaving 16 bases of the junction unmatched. The CDR3 runs to 17 residues. Germline loops: CDR1 SQVTM, CDR2 ANQGSEA. Here the CDR3 reads CSTLPRVLAGGNNEQFF. Written as DNA, the CDR3 is TGCAGCACCCTCCCTAGGGTTCTAGCGGGAGGGAACAATGAGCAGTTCTTC.

The chain uses TRBV27 and TRBJ2-4; D uncertain. The V end lost 5 bases, the J end lost 8 bases, and 16 bases lay between the germline ends. The CDR3 runs 14 residues. Germline CDR1 MNHEY, CDR2 SMNVEV (reference sequence). CDR3 region: CASSNSVEEHIQYF. As DNA, the CDR3 is TGTGCCAGCAGTAACAGTGTCGAGGAACACATTCAGTACTTC.

V is TRBV2 and J is TRBJ2-3, with TRBD1 as a possible D gene (6 bases). Germline V gene lookup returns CDR1 SNHLY and CDR2 FYNNEI. The V and J ends lost 3 bases and 9 bases respectively, with 7 bases between them. The CDR3 covers 11 residues. In DNA form, the CDR3 reads TGTGCCAGCAGTGAGGGGGCCACGCAGTATTTT. Its protein is CASSEGATQYF.

This sequence joins TRBV12-5 and TRBJ2-6, with 7 bases fitting TRBD2. This CDR3 region has 15 residues. J gave up 0 bases and V 7 bases, and 3 bases lay outside the gene matches. The V gene's germline CDR1 is LGHNT and CDR2 FRNRAP. The CDR3, as DNA: TGTGCTAGTGCAGCGGGGAGCTCTGGGGCCAACGTCCTGACTTTC. This encodes CASAAGSSGANVLTF.

This chain links TRBV28 with TRBJ1-2; D perhaps matches TRBD1 (6 bases). Trimming took off 4 bases at V and 0 bases at J, with 24 bases between the two ends. The CDR3 length is 19 residues. Looked up from germline, CDR1 is MDHEN and CDR2 is SYDVKM. The chain's CDR3 is CASSSPLVGGRTANYGYTF. In nucleotides, the CDR3 is TGTGCCAGCAGTTCCCCCCTGGTGGGGGGGCGTACAGCTAACTATGGCTACACCTTC.

The genes are TRBV18 and TRBJ2-1; D call uncertain. Germline lookup yields CDR1 KGHSH and CDR2 LQKENI. Deletions cut 3 bases from V and 7 bases from J, with 10 bases between. The CDR3 length is 13 residues. The CDR3 DNA reads as TGTGCCAGCTCACCTCCCTTTGGGAATGAGCAGTTCTTC. This sequence encodes CASSPPFGNEQFF.

The chain has TRBV7-2 and TRBJ2-7; a possible D gene is TRBD1 (6 bases). V dropped 1 base and J dropped 3 bases, with 10 bases sitting between them. The CDR3 has 14 residues. The germline CDR1 and CDR2 sequences are SGHTA and FQGNSA. CDR3 region: CASSLVPDSYEQYF. The CDR3 DNA sequence: TGTGCCAGCAGCTTAGTTCCGGACAGCTACGAGCAGTACTTC.

V gene TRBV4-1 combines with J gene TRBJ2-1; TRBD2 matches at 9 bases. Germline-derived CDR1 and CDR2 are MGHRA and YSYEKL. This CDR3 has 17 amino acids. V gave up 5 bases and J gave up 5 bases; unmatched junction bases: 13. The CDR3 nucleotides read TGCGCCAGCAGCTCTTTAGCGGGAGCCCCGAGGAACAATGAGCAGTTCTTC. Translation: CASSSLAGAPRNNEQFF.

The chain is built from TRBV2 and TRBJ1-5; TRBD1 matches 10 bases. CDR1 SNHLY and CDR2 FYNNEI come from the germline V gene. V lost 2 bases to trimming and J lost 7 bases; unmatched junction nucleotides: 2. The CDR3 consists of 14 residues. The CDR3 reads CASSEMGQGQPQHF. CDR3 nucleotide sequence: TGTGCCAGCAGTGAAATGGGACAGGGGCAGCCCCAGCATTTT.